This T cell receptor beta chain came from a study of blood T cell repertoires in COVID-19. The assay was immunoSEQ multiplex PCR, and TCRdb's table has in-frame clones only and misses some. In the table there are under 300,000 clones, roughly 83% of which are singletons. With 7 bases removed from V and 8 bases from J, the gap between germline ends came to 12 bases. The CDR3 runs 11 residues. Germline CDR1 reads SQVTM; CDR2 reads ANQGSEA. This clone was seen once. This receptor was identified in a man aged 80 or over with acute or convalescent COVID-19. The chain couples TRBV29-1 to TRBJ1-3; D is perhaps TRBD1 (6 bases). The sample was peripheral blood. Here the CDR3 DNA reads TGCAGCGGGACAGACGGGCACACCATATATTTT. The encoded protein is CSGTDGHTIYF.